This T cell receptor (beta chain) was sequenced in a study of cytomegalovirus exposure and HLA in healthy donors. Study background: From donors who were HLA-typed, an early data release held 80 million to 85 million unique TCRs. Regarding the study as a whole: Both high specificity and high sensitivity reportedly marked the classifier's diagnosis of cytomegalovirus status.

On this clone itself: No antigen is known for it.

PCR was performed using 60 Vbeta and 13 Jbeta primers. TCRdb's copy holds only in-frame clones and misses some; the assay was immunoSEQ multiplex PCR. The specimen's table records about 46,000 clones. Germline trimming cut 5 bases from V and 5 bases from J; bases unmatched to any gene: 3. The CDR3 has 14 amino acids. Germline CDR1 SGHNT, CDR2 YENEEA. The sequence was obtained from a middle-aged woman in good health and CMV-seronegative. The genes are TRBV11-3 and TRBJ2-1; the match to TRBD2 covers 10 bases. Source material: PBMCs. Here the CDR3 DNA reads TGTGCCAGCAGCCGGACTAGCGGCGACAATGAGCAGTTCTTC. Protein sequence: CASSRTSGDNEQFF.